This TCR beta chain was found in a study of OX40 agonist ivuxolimab in advanced cancers. Across the study: Enrolled patients in dose escalation had cancers that were hepatocellular carcinoma, melanoma, renal cell or head and neck cancer.

TCRdb's table, derived via immunoSEQ multiplex PCR, lists solely in-frame clones and lacks some. The sample holds 100,000 to 120,000 clones, roughly 89% seen once. On this clone: Its antigen remains unidentified.

General study findings and limits: Clonal expansion by week 6 occurred in CD4+ and CD8+ blood T cells (at 0.1 to 3.0 mg/kg). More expanded clones were found, on average, in CD8+ than in CD4+ T cells.

Blood sampling took place at baseline, cycle 4 day 1, and cycle 7 day 1. Germline V gives CDR1 SGHDT, CDR2 YYEEEE. J was trimmed by 7 bases and V by 1 base; bases with no gene match: 7. The CDR3 totals 15 residues. The rearrangement joins TRBV5-6 to TRBJ2-1, with TRBD1 identical over 8 bases. The receptor was derived from an adult with an advanced solid tumor such as melanoma, head and neck, liver or kidney cancer. The material sequenced was CD4+ or CD8+ T cells sorted from blood, taken in a trial of the OX40 agonist ivuxolimab. CDR3 sequence reads: CASSLFRQGANEQFF. The CDR3 nucleotides are TGTGCCAGCAGCTTGTTTAGGCAGGGGGCGAATGAGCAGTTCTTC.